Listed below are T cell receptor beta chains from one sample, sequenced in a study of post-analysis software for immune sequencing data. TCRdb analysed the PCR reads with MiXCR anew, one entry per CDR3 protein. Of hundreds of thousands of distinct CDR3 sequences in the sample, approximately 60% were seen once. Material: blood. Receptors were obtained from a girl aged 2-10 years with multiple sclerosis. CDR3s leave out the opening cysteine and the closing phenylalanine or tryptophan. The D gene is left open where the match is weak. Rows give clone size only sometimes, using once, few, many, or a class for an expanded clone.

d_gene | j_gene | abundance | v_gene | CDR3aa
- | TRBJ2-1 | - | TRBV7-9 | ASTGSSNEQF
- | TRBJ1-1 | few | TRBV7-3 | ASSPRGPGAEAF
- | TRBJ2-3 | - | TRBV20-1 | SAGFGGTSTDTQY
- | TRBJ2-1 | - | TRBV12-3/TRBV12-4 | ASSPFPDSSHNEQF
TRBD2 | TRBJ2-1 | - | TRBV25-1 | ASSESGLAGKLYNEQF
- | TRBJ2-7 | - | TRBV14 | ASSPFWDPASYEQY
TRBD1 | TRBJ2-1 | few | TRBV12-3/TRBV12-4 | ASRSRQGIYNEQF
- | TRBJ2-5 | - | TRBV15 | ATSRGLEQETQY
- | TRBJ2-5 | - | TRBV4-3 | ASSQGRMAGRETQY
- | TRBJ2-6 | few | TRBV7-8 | ASSLATVPRRSANSGANVLT
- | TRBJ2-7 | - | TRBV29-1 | SVGGRVYEQY
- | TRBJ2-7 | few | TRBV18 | ASSPLRGLSSYEQY
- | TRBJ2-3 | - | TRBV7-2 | ASSLRRRGDTQY
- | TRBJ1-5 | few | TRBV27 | ASSFQQDPNQPQH
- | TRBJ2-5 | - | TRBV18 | ASSPGSRTEQY
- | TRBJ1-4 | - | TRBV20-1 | SAREVPGEKLF
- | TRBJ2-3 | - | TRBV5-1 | ASKGLEEDTQY
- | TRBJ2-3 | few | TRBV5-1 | ASSLPGSDGTDTQY
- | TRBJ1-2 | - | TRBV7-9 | AISLHWRESHGPSGYGYT
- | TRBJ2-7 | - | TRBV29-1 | SVESDASYEQY
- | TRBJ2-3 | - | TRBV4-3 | ASSQGTPAETDTQY
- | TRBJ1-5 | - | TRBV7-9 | ASSAWTENQPQH
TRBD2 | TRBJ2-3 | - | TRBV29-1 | SGIGRVQFTDTQY
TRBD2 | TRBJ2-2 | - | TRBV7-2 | ASSPSPAGGTGELF
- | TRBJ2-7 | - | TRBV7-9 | ASSLENEQY
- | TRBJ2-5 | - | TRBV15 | ATRARSQETQY
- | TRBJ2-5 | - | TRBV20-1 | SAQRYSVETQY
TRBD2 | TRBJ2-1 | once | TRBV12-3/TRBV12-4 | ASSSPGLHTNEQF
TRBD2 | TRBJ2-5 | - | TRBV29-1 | SVEPSTGGGGNEQY
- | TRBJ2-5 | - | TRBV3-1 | ASSQENRQETQY
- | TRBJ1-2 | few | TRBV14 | ASSTPGGWTYT
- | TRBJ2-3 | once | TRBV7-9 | ASTTAGLSTDTQY
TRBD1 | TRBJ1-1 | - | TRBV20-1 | SARVGTANTEAF
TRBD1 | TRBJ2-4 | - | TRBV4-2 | ASSQGDRGRVGAAKNIQY
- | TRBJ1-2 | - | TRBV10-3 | AIRTASGSYGYT